This T cell receptor beta chain stems from a study of long-term antiretroviral therapy in people with HIV. Study-wide points: Relative to transplant donor controls, diversity remained lower despite increasing after ART.

For each donor, at least one pre-ART and at least two post-ART PBMC samples were available. Germline CDR1 MGHRA, CDR2 YSYEKL. The CDR3 runs to 14 residues. V dropped 1 base and J dropped 2 bases, with 9 bases sitting between them. Running of the v3.0 immunoSEQ assay took place at survey level. Researchers set sequencing to target roughly 40,000-50,000 T-cell genomes per sample. The protocol was immunoSEQ multiplex PCR, while the TCRdb copy is restricted to in-frame clones and leaves out a portion. The sample includes 32,000 or so clones, around 90% of them seen just once. Comment on this clone: Its antigen is undetermined.

The chain is built from TRBV4-1 and TRBJ2-7; the D is unclear. The specimen comprised unsorted PBMCs, sampled 3.2 years before starting antiretroviral therapy. The TCR sequence derives from a man aged 45 to 65 with HIV. CDR3 DNA: TGCGCCAGCAGCCAAGTAAGAGAACCCTACGAGCAGTACTTC. Protein product: CASSQVREPYEQYF.